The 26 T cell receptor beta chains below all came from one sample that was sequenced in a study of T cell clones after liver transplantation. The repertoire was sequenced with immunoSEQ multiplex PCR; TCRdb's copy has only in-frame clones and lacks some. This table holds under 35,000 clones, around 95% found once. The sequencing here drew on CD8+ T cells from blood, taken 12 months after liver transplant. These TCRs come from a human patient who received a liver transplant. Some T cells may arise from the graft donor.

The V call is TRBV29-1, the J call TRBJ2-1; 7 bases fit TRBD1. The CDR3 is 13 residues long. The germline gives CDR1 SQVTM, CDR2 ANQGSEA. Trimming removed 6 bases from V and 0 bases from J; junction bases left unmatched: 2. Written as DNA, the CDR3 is TGCAGCGTGACAGGGAGCTCCTACAATGAGCAGTTCTTC. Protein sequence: CSVTGSSYNEQFF.

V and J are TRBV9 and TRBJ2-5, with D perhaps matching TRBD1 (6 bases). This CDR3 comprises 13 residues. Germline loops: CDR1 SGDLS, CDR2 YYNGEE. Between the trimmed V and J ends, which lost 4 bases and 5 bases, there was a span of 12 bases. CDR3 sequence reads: CASSLTGGETQYF. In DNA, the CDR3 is TGTGCCAGCAGCTTGACAGGTGGGGAGACCCAGTACTTC.

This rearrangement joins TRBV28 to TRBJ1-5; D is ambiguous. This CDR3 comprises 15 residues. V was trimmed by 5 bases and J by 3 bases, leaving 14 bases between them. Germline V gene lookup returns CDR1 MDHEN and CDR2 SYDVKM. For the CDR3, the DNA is TGTGCCAGCAGTCGGGCCTCCTCCGCCAATCAGCCCCAGCATTTT. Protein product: CASSRASSANQPQHF.

CDR3 residues: CASSDPDQPQHF. The CDR3 DNA is TGTGCCAGCAGCGATCCAGATCAGCCCCAGCATTTT. The rearrangement uses TRBV2 and TRBJ1-5; D is ambiguous. CDR3 size: 12 residues. Trimming took off 6 bases at V and 5 bases at J, with 8 bases between the two ends. The germline CDR1 and CDR2 sequences are SNHLY and FYNNEI.

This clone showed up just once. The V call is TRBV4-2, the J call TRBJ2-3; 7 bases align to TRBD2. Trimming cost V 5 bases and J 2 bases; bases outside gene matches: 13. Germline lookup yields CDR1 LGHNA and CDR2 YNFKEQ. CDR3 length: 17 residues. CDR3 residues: CASSSRSSGPDTDTQYF. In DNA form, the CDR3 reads TGTGCCAGCAGCTCCCGGTCTAGCGGACCAGACACAGATACGCAGTATTTT.

The CDR3 is CATTGTLNTGELFF. DNA of the CDR3: TGTGCCACTACCGGGACACTTAACACCGGGGAGCTGTTTTTT. The genes are TRBV11-3 and TRBJ2-2; weak D call: TRBD1 (6 bases). The length of the CDR3 is 14 residues. Germline lookup yields CDR1 SGHNT and CDR2 YENEEA. V shed 10 bases and J shed 2 bases, with 14 bases lying between them.

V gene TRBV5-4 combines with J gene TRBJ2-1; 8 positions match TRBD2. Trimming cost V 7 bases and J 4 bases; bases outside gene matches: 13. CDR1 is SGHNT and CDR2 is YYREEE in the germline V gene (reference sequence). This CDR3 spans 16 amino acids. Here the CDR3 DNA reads TGTGCCAGCGGGCCGGGCGGGACTAGGGCATACAATGAGCAGTTCTTC. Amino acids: CASGPGGTRAYNEQFF.

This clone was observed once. Here the CDR3 reads CASSQGKGSGSYNEQFF. DNA of the CDR3: TGTGCCAGCAGCCAAGGAAAGGGGTCCGGCTCCTACAATGAGCAGTTCTTC. V gene TRBV4-2 combines with J gene TRBJ2-1, with a weak D call TRBD1 (5 bases). Trimming left V 1 base short and J 0 bases short, with 13 bases between. This CDR3 contains 17 residues. Germline V gene data show CDR1 as LGHNA and CDR2 as YNFKEQ.

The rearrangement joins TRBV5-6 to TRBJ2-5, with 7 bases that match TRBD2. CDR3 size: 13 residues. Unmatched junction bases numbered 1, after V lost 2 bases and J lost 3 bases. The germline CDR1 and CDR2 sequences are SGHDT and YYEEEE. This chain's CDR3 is CASSFRGEETQYF. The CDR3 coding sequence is TGTGCCAGCAGCTTTCGGGGGGAAGAGACCCAGTACTTC.

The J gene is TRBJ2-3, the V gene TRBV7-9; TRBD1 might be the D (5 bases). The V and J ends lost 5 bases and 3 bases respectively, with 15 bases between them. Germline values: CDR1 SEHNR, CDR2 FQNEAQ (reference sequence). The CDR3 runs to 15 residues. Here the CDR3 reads CASSPTGDLTDTQYF. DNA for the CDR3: TGTGCCAGCAGCCCAACAGGTGATCTTACAGATACGCAGTATTTT.

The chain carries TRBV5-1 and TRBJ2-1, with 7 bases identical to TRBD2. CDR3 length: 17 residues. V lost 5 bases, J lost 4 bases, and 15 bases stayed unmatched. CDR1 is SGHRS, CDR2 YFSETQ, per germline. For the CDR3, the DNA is TGCGCCAGCAGTTTACCTTATCGGCTAGCGGCTTACAATGAGCAGTTCTTC. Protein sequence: CASSLPYRLAAYNEQFF.

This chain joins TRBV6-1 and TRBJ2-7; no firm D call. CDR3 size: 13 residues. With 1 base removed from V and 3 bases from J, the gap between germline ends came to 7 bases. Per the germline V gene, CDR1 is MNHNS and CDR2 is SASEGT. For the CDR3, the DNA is TGTGCCAGCAGTGAAGGGACCCTCTACGAGCAGTACTTC. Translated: CASSEGTLYEQYF.

CDR3 sequence (DNA): TGTGCCAGCAGCTCGTCAACTTGGGACTCCCCGAATGAGCAGTTCTTC. Its protein product is CASSSSTWDSPNEQFF. The gene calls are TRBV7-9 and TRBJ2-1; D is perhaps TRBD2 (6 bases). The CDR3 runs 16 residues. The germline V and J ends were trimmed by 4 bases and 7 bases, with 20 bases remaining between them. The germline gives CDR1 SEHNR, CDR2 FQNEAQ (reference sequence).

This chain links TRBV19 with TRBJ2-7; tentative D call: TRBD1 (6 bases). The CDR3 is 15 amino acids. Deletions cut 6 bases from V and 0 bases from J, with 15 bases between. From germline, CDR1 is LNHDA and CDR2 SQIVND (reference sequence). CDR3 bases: TGTGCCAGTAGATCAGGGGTTGGAAGCTCCTACGAGCAGTACTTC. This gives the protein CASRSGVGSSYEQYF.

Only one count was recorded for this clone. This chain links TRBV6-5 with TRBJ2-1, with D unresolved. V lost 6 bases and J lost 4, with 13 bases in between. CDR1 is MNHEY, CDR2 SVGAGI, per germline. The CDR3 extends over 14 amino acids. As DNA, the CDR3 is TGTGCCAGCAGGACCAGGACCCAATACAATGAGCAGTTCTTC. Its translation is CASRTRTQYNEQFF.

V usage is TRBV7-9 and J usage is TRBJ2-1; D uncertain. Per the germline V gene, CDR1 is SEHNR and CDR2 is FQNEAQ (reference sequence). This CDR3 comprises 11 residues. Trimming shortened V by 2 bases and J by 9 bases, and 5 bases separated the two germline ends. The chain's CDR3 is CASSLMAEQFF. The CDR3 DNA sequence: TGTGCCAGCAGCTTAATGGCTGAGCAGTTCTTC.

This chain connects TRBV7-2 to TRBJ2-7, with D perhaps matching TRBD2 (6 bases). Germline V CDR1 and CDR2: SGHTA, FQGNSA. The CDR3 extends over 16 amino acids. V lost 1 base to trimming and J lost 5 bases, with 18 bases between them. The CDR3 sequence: CASSLGPGLPYDEQYF. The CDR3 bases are TGTGCCAGCAGCTTAGGCCCGGGACTTCCTTACGACGAGCAGTACTTC.

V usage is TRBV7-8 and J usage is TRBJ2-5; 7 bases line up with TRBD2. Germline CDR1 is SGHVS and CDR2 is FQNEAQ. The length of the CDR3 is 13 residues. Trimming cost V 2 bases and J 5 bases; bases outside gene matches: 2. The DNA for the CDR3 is TGTGCCAGCAGCTTATTGGGGGGGGAGACCCAGTACTTC. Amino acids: CASSLLGGETQYF.

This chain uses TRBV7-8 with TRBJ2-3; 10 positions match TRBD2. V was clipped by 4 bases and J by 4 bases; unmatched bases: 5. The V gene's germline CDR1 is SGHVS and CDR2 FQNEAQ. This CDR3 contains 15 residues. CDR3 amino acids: CASSWQREGSDTQYF. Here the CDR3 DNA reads TGTGCCAGCAGCTGGCAGCGGGAGGGCTCAGATACGCAGTATTTT.

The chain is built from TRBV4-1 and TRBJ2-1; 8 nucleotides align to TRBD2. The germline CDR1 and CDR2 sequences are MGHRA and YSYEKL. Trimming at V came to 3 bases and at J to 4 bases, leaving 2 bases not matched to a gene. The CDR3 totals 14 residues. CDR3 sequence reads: CASSQTSEYNEQFF. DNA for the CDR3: TGCGCCAGCAGCCAGACTAGCGAATACAATGAGCAGTTCTTC.

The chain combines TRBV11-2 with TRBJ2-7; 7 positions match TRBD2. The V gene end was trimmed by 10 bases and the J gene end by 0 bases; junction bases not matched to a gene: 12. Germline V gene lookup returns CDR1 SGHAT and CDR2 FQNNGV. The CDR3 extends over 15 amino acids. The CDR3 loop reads CATKLGGGISYEQYF. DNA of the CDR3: TGTGCCACCAAGCTTGGGGGAGGGATCTCCTACGAGCAGTACTTC. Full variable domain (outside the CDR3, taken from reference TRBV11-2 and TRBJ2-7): EAGVAQSPRYKIIEKRQSVAFWCNPISGHATLYWYQQILGQGPKLLIQFQNNGVVDDSQLPKDRFSAERLKGVDSTLKIQPAKLEDSAVYLCATKLGGGISYEQYFGPGTRLTVT.

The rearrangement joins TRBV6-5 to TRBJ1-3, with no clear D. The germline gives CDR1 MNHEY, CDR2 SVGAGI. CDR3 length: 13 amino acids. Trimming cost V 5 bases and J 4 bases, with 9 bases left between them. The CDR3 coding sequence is TGTGCCAGCAGTCCCTGGATGGGAAACACCATATATTTT. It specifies CASSPWMGNTIYF.

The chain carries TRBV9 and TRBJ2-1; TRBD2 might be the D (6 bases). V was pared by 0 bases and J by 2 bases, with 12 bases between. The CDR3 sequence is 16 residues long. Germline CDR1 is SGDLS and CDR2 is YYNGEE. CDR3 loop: CASSVAGGTTYNEQFF. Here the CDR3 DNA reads TGTGCCAGCAGCGTAGCCGGCGGGACGACCTACAATGAGCAGTTCTTC.

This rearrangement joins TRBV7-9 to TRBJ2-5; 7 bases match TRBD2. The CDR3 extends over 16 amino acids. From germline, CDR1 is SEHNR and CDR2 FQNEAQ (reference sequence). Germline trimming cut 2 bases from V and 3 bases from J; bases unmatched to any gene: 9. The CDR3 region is CASSLQTSGGEETQYF. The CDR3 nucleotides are TGTGCCAGCAGCTTACAAACTAGTGGGGGGGAAGAGACCCAGTACTTC.

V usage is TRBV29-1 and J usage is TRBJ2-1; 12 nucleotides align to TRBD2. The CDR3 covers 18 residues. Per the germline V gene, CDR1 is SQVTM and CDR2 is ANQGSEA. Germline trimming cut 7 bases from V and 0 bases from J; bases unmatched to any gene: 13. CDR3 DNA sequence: TGCAGCGCTGTTGGGACTAGCGGGTCTACTAGCTCCTACAATGAGCAGTTCTTC. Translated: CSAVGTSGSTSSYNEQFF.

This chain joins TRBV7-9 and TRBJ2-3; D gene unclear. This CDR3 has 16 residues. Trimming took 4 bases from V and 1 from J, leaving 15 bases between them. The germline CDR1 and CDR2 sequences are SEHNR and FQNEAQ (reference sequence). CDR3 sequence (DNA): TGTGCCAGCAGCTCGACATGGCCCGAGGGCACAGATACGCAGTATTTT. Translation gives CASSSTWPEGTDTQYF.